A selection of T cell receptor beta chains follows, all from one sample in a study of post-analysis software for immune sequencing data. A single record per CDR3 protein comes from TCRdb applying MiXCR to the PCR reads. The top ten hold roughly 13% of the sample, which has 380,000 or so distinct CDR3 sequences, about a third seen once. Sequenced: blood. The receptor source for this set is a girl under 18 with multiple sclerosis. Both conserved end residues are part of each CDR3. Only some rows state a clone size, as once, few, many or a class for expanded clones.

v_gene	abundance	j_gene	CDR3aa
TRBV7-2	few	TRBJ2-3	CASSTRTSGEDTQYF
TRBV9	few	TRBJ2-1	CASSVSLNNEQFF
TRBV2	-	TRBJ2-5	CASRKEYQETQYF
TRBV3-1	-	TRBJ2-1	CASSSGGFWEQFF
TRBV20-1	-	TRBJ2-7	CSANDGTLLYEQYF
TRBV2	-	TRBJ2-7	CASSEDVEVEQYF
TRBV7-9	-	TRBJ2-5	CASSLGLLGTGGQEQYF
TRBV15	-	TRBJ1-1	CATSSSDGTEAFF
TRBV12-3/TRBV12-4	-	TRBJ2-3	CASNSGADTQYF
TRBV6-1	-	TRBJ1-2	CASSDTGKTISYGYTF
TRBV20-1	-	TRBJ2-3	CSALGPPSTDTQYF
TRBV7-2	-	TRBJ2-2	CASSLESGELFF